A selection of T cell receptor beta chains follows, all from one sample in a study of shared T cell receptors in the human thymus. The protocol was immunoSEQ multiplex PCR, while the TCRdb copy is restricted to in-frame clones and leaves out a portion. The repertoire consists of a few hundred thousand clones, with approximately 95% occurring once and the leading ten covering about 0.02%. Sequenced: thymocytes. Every receptor here comes from a human donor. Each CDR3 is given with its conserved first and last residue. D genes are given only for firm matches. Clone size, where shown, is once, few, many, or a class for clones that have expanded.

d_call	v_call	clone_size	j_call	cdr3_nt	cdr3_aa
-	TRBV5-1	-	TRBJ2-5	TGCGCCAGCAGCTTGTGGGTGGGAGAGACCCAGTACTTC	CASSLWVGETQYF
-	TRBV4-2	-	TRBJ1-2	TGTGCCAGCAGCCAAGATCAGGGCCTGAAAGGCTACACCTTC	CASSQDQGLKGYTF
TRBD1	TRBV30	-	TRBJ1-2	TGTGCCTGGAGTTACGTGTTTGGAGGGGGCAGCTATGGCTACACCTTC	CAWSYVFGGGSYGYTF
TRBD2	TRBV4-2	-	TRBJ2-1	TGTGCCAGCAGCCAAGGCTTGGCGGGGGGCGGCGGGAGAACCTACAATGAGCAGTTCTTC	CASSQGLAGGGGRTYNEQFF
TRBD2	TRBV5-6	-	TRBJ2-5	TGTGCCAGCAGCTCCGGGACTAGCGGCGAAGAGACCCAGTACTTC	CASSSGTSGEETQYF
-	TRBV29-1	-	TRBJ1-2	TGCAGCGTAGGCTGGGACATAACTAACTATGGCTACACCTTC	CSVGWDITNYGYTF
TRBD2	TRBV6-6	-	TRBJ2-7	TGTGCCAGTAGTCCGGGACTAGCGAATCCCTGCGAGCAGTACTTC	CASSPGLANPCEQYF
-	TRBV28	-	TRBJ1-4	TGTGCCAGCCGTTTGGGGCTGGGTAATGAAAAACTGTTTTTT	CASRLGLGNEKLFF
TRBD1	TRBV5-1	-	TRBJ2-5	TGCGCCAGCAGCTTGGGGGACAGGGGAGAGACCCAGTACTTC	CASSLGDRGETQYF
-	TRBV27	-	TRBJ2-1	TGTGCCAGCATCGATGGCGGGGGACACTCCTACAATGAGCAGTTCTTC	CASIDGGGHSYNEQFF
-	TRBV27	-	TRBJ1-1	TGTGCCAGCAGTTTGGGAGGACAGTCGGGGTTTGAAGCTTTCTTT	CASSLGGQSGFEAFF
-	TRBV14	once	TRBJ2-7	TGTGCCAGCAGCCAAACAGGGTCCGGCTACGAGCAGTACTTC	CASSQTGSGYEQYF
-	TRBV6-1	-	TRBJ1-5	TGTGCCAGCAGTGAGGGCAATCAGCCCCAGCATTTT	CASSEGNQPQHF
-	TRBV11-1	-	TRBJ2-7	TGTGCCAGCAGCTACAGCTCCTACGAGCAGTACTTC	CASSYSSYEQYF
-	TRBV7-9	-	TRBJ2-7	TGTGCCAGCAGCTTCCCCGAACCGGGACGGTCCTACGAGCAGTACTTC	CASSFPEPGRSYEQYF
-	TRBV28	-	TRBJ1-4	TGTGCCAGCAGCCTTGACGGGGCAACTAATGAAAAACTGTTTTTT	CASSLDGATNEKLFF
-	TRBV27	-	TRBJ2-3	TGTGCCAGCAGTTTACGGGCCACAGATACGCAGTATTTT	CASSLRATDTQYF
TRBD1	TRBV27	once	TRBJ2-2	TGTGCCAGCAGTTTATCTAGGGACAGGGGGCTTGGGGAGCTGTTTTTT	CASSLSRDRGLGELFF
-	TRBV5-6	-	TRBJ2-3	TGTGCCAGCAGCTCCTCTGGTGAGCCAAGCTACACAGATACGCAGTATTTT	CASSSSGEPSYTDTQYF
-	TRBV10-2	-	TRBJ2-3	TGCGCCAGCAGTGCTTCCCCCCCGCATACGCAGTATTTT	CASSASPPHTQYF
-	TRBV27	-	TRBJ2-5	TGTGCCAGCAGTTTAGGGAAGACCCAGTACTTC	CASSLGKTQYF
TRBD2	TRBV5-1	-	TRBJ2-3	TGCGCCAGCAGCTGGCAGCGGGAGGAGAGCACAGATACGCAGTATTTT	CASSWQREESTDTQYF
TRBD1	TRBV29-1	-	TRBJ2-2	TGCAGCGTAATTCGACAGGGCACCGGGGAGCTGTTTTTT	CSVIRQGTGELFF
-	TRBV19	once	TRBJ2-1	TGTGCCAGTACCCGTGAGGGATACAATGAGCAGTTCTTC	CASTREGYNEQFF
TRBD2	TRBV4-3	-	TRBJ2-7	TGCGCCAGCAGCCAAGATCGCCCAGCGGGGGAATCCTACGAGCAGTACTTC	CASSQDRPAGESYEQYF
-	TRBV30	-	TRBJ2-3	TGTGCCTGGGATCGAGGGGGCACAGATACGCAGTATTTT	CAWDRGGTDTQYF
-	TRBV7-3	once	TRBJ2-5	TGTGCCAGCAGCTTAACGACGAGGATCGGAGAGACCCAGTACTTC	CASSLTTRIGETQYF
-	TRBV30	-	TRBJ2-7	TGTGCCTGGAGGAGATTAGCTGGGAGCTCCTACGAGCAGTACTTC	CAWRRLAGSSYEQYF
TRBD1	TRBV19	-	TRBJ1-5	TGTGCCAGTAGTATAGATCCCGACAGGGGGGAAAGCAATCAGCCCCAGCATTTT	CASSIDPDRGESNQPQHF
TRBD1	TRBV18	-	TRBJ1-2	TGTGCCAGCTCACCCGCTGACGCGGACAGGGGGGACGAGTCCGGCTACACCTTC	CASSPADADRGDESGYTF
TRBD1	TRBV28	-	TRBJ2-7	TGTGCCAGCAGTTCCCGCCCCAGGACAGGGTGGGTCTACGAGCAGTACTTC	CASSSRPRTGWVYEQYF
-	TRBV4-3	-	TRBJ2-4	TGCGCCAGCAGCCAAGGGACAGCCAAAAACATTCAGTACTTC	CASSQGTAKNIQYF
TRBD1	TRBV7-2	-	TRBJ2-3	TGTGCCAGCAGGTTCAAGGTCGACAGGGCGGCGACAGATACGCAGTATTTT	CASRFKVDRAATDTQYF
TRBD2	TRBV18	-	TRBJ2-1	TGTGCCAGCTCCCCACTCCTAGCGGAGTACAACAATGAGCAGTTCTTC	CASSPLLAEYNNEQFF
-	TRBV18	-	TRBJ1-2	TGTGCCAGCTCACCCCCACAGGGATACTATGGCTACACCTTC	CASSPPQGYYGYTF
-	TRBV13	-	TRBJ2-5	TGTGCCAGCAGCTTACGAGGGCTCGTGGGGACCCAGTACTTC	CASSLRGLVGTQYF
-	TRBV29-1	-	TRBJ2-7	TGCAGCCTACGATCGGAGGAGCGGGCTACCTACGAGCAGTACTTC	CSLRSEERATYEQYF
-	TRBV19	-	TRBJ2-7	TGTGCCAGTAGTATTTGTCCCTCAGGGAATTGTTACGAGCAGTACTTC	CASSICPSGNCYEQYF
TRBD2	TRBV9	-	TRBJ2-1	TGTGCCAGCAGCGGACAAATAGCGGGAAAGTCCTACAATGAGCAGTTCTTC	CASSGQIAGKSYNEQFF
-	TRBV6-5	-	TRBJ2-7	TGTGCCAGCAGTTACGGAACAGAGAAATCCTACGAGCAGTACTTC	CASSYGTEKSYEQYF
TRBD1	TRBV7-2	-	TRBJ1-4	TGTGCCAGCAGCCCCTTTTGGGACAGCTCGGTAAATGAAAAACTGTTTTTT	CASSPFWDSSVNEKLFF
-	TRBV7-8	-	TRBJ2-1	TGTGCCAGCATCGACCTCTCCTACAATGAGCAGTTCTTC	CASIDLSYNEQFF
-	TRBV19	-	TRBJ2-2	TGTGCCAGGAAGGGGCAGGGGTCCACCGGGGAGCTGTTTTTT	CARKGQGSTGELFF
TRBD1	TRBV18	-	TRBJ1-2	TGTGCCAGCTCACTCGAGGACAGGGATTATGGCTACACCTTC	CASSLEDRDYGYTF
TRBD1	TRBV6-5	-	TRBJ2-1	TGTGCCAGCACGGACAGGGATGGAGGCAATGAGCAGTTCTTC	CASTDRDGGNEQFF
-	TRBV6-5	once	TRBJ1-2	TGTGCCAGCAGGGGTCCAGCTAACTATGGCTACACCTTC	CASRGPANYGYTF
-	TRBV5-5	-	TRBJ2-7	TGTGCCAGCAGCCTCCGGGTCCCCCCCTCCGAGCAGTACTTC	CASSLRVPPSEQYF
-	TRBV27	-	TRBJ2-7	TGTGCCAGCAGCCTCCGCGGGGAGCAGTACTTC	CASSLRGEQYF
-	TRBV14	-	TRBJ2-1	TGTGCCAGCAGCCAAGATACGGAGACTACTACAAAGGGTGAGCAGTTCTTC	CASSQDTETTTKGEQFF